The source of this TCR beta chain is a study of shared clonotypes between healthy human individuals. General observations from the study: It was the non-shared clonotypes that had lower generation probabilities than clonotypes shared by all four donors. Larger estimated richness was generally recorded for naive subsets relative to memory subsets. There were few donors, and this limited the genetic and exposure-history diversity represented.

About this clone itself: Its antigen is not known.

TCRdb keeps only in-frame clones here, not all; method: immunoSEQ multiplex PCR. The sample contains roughly 2 million clones, 85% to 95% of which appear only once. Trimming cost V 4 bases and J 6 bases, with 19 bases left between them. The CDR3 has 16 residues. Germline CDR1 reads SGHAT; CDR2 reads FQNNGV. This chain links TRBV11-2 with TRBJ2-1; the D gene is possibly TRBD2 (5 bases). The sequence came from a man between 18 and 29 years old in good health. The sample taken for sequencing was naive CD4+ T cells sorted from blood. The subset denotes: CD45RA+ positively selected. CDR3 sequence (DNA): TGTGCCAGCAGCTCAATCCGGGGAGAGAGGGTCAATGAGCAGTTCTTC. Encoded protein: CASSSIRGERVNEQFF.